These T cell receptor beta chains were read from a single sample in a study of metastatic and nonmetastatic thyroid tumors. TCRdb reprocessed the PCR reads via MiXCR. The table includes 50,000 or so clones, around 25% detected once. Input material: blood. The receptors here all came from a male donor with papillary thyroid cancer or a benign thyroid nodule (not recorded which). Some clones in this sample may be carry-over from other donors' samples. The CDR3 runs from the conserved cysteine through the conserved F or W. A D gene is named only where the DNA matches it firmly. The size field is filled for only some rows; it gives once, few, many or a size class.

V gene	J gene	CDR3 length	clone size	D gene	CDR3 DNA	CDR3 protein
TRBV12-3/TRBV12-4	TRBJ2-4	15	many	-	TGTGCCACCAGAGACCGCGACCGAGCCAAAAACATTCAGTACTTC	CATRDRDRAKNIQYF
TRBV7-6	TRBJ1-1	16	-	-	TGTGCCAGCAGCTTAGGCGGGGGTATGAGGTACACTGAAGCTTTCTTT	CASSLGGGMRYTEAFF
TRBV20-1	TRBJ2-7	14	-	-	TGCAGTGCTCGACCGGGACTCGCTTCCTACGAGCAGTACTTC	CSARPGLASYEQYF
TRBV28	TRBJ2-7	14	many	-	TGTGCCAGCAGCCCCCGACGGGCCTCCTACGAGCAGTACTTC	CASSPRRASYEQYF
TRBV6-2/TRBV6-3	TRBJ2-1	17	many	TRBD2	TGTGCCAGCAGTTACCTAGCGGGGGCCGCCTCCTACAATGAGCAGTTCTTC	CASSYLAGAASYNEQFF
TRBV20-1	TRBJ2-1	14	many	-	TGCAGTGCTAGAGCGGGAGAAGGGAGTCCTGAGCAGTTCTTC	CSARAGEGSPEQFF
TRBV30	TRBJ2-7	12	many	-	TGTGCCTGGAGTCCCGAAGTCTACGAGCAGTACTTC	CAWSPEVYEQYF
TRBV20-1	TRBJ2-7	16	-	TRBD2	TGCAGTGCTAGTCGCCTAGGCGGGAGTTCTATCCACGAGCAGTACTTC	CSASRLGGSSIHEQYF
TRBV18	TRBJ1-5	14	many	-	TGTGCCAGCTCACCACCGGGACACAATCAGCCCCAGCATTTT	CASSPPGHNQPQHF
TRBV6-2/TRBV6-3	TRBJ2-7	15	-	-	TGTGCCAGCAGTTACCCCACGGGAGCCCCTTTCGAGCAGTACTTC	CASSYPTGAPFEQYF
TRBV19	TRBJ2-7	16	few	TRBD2	TGTGCCAGTAGGCCTCGTCCCGGGACTAGAGTCTACGAGCAGTACTTC	CASRPRPGTRVYEQYF
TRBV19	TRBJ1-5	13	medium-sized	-	TGTGCCAGTAGTGAAGCCACGGATCAGCCCCAGCATTTT	CASSEATDQPQHF
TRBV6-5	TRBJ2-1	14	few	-	TGCGCCAGCATTTACTCGGGCACGAACAATGAGCAGTTCTTC	CASIYSGTNNEQFF
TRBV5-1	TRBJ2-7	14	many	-	TGCGCCAGCAGCTTGGCCGGTGGGGGGAACGAGCAGTACTTC	CASSLAGGGNEQYF
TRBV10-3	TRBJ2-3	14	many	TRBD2	TGTGCCATCAGTGATCCTGGACTAGCGGATACGCAGTATTTT	CAISDPGLADTQYF
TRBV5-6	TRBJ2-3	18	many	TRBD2	TGTGCCACCACGACTGGTGCGACTAGCGGGGGCAGCACAGATACGCAGTATTTT	CATTTGATSGGSTDTQYF
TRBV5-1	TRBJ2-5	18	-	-	TGCGCCAGCAGCCTTCCGGGAATAGAGGGAGATAACCAAGAGACCCAGTACTTC	CASSLPGIEGDNQETQYF
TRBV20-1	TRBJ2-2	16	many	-	TGCAGTGCTAGAGATCCAACCACAGGGAACACCGGGGAGCTGTTTTTT	CSARDPTTGNTGELFF
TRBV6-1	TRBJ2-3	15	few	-	TGTGCCAACACCTTCGGACTTCATAGCACAGATACGCAGTATTTT	CANTFGLHSTDTQYF
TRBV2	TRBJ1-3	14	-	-	TGTGCCAGAAATAAGGGAGATAGCGGAAACACCATATATTTT	CARNKGDSGNTIYF
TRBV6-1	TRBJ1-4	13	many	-	TGTGCCAGCAGCCTCGAGGAGAGGGCGAAACTGTTTTTT	CASSLEERAKLFF
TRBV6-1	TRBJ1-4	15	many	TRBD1	TGTGCCAGCAGTCGTCTCCGGGACAGGAATGAAAAACTGTTTTTT	CASSRLRDRNEKLFF
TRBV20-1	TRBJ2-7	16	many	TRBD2	TGCAGTGCTATCGCCCATGCGGCTAGCGGGAGGTACGAGCAGTACTTC	CSAIAHAASGRYEQYF
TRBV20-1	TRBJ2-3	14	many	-	TGCAGTGCAGGGGCTAGCGCGGGCGCAGATACGCAGTATTTT	CSAGASAGADTQYF
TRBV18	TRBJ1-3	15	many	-	TGTGCCAGCTCACCTCAGTCCGACACCGGAAACACCATATATTTT	CASSPQSDTGNTIYF
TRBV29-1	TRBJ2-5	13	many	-	TGCAGCGTTTTCCAGGGGAACCAAGAGACCCAGTACTTC	CSVFQGNQETQYF
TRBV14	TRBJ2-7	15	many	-	TGTGCCAGCAGCCCTTGGAGGGGATCGAACTACGAGCAGTACTTC	CASSPWRGSNYEQYF
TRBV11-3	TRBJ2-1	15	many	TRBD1	TGTGCCAGCAGCTTAAGGGACAGGGGCTACAATGAGCAGTTCTTC	CASSLRDRGYNEQFF
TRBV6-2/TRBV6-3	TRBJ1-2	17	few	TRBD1	TGTGCCAGCAGTTACTCATCGGGGGACAGCCTTAACTATGGCTACACCTTC	CASSYSSGDSLNYGYTF
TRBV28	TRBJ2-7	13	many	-	TGTGCCAGCAGTGTTGACCCGAGCTTTGAGCAGTACTTC	CASSVDPSFEQYF
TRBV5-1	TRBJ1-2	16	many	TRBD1	TGCGCCAGCAGCCTGGGGGACAGGACGTCTCCCTATGGCTACACCTTC	CASSLGDRTSPYGYTF
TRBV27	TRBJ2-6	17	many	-	TGTGCCAGCAGTTTGATGGCAATTCCCTCTGGGGCCAACGTCCTGACTTTC	CASSLMAIPSGANVLTF
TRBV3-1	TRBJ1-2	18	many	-	TGTGCCAGCAGCCAATCTCCCTTGTTCATGGCGGGATTTCATGGCTACACCTTC	CASSQSPLFMAGFHGYTF
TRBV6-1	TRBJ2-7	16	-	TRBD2	TGTGCCAGCAGTGAACCCGGGACTAGCGGCCGGAACGAGCAGTACTTC	CASSEPGTSGRNEQYF
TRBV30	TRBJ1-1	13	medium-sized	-	TGTGCCTGGAGTGTACAAGAATACACTGAAGCTTTCTTT	CAWSVQEYTEAFF
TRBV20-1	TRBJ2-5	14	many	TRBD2	TGCAGTGCTGGGAAAGCGGGAGTCGGGGAGACCCAGTACTTC	CSAGKAGVGETQYF
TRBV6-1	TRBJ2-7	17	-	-	TGTGCCAGCAGTGAAATGCCTTTCTCCGGGCCTCCCTACGAGCAGTACTTC	CASSEMPFSGPPYEQYF
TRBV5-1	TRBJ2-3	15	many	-	TGCGCCAGCAGCTTCCTGGGTTATGGCACAGATACGCAGTATTTT	CASSFLGYGTDTQYF
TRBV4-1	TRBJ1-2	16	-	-	TGCGCCAGCAGCCAAGAAGGAGCCAGGTTTAGCTATGGCTACACCTTC	CASSQEGARFSYGYTF
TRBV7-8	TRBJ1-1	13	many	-	TGTGCCAGCAGTCCCTACGGGAACACTGAAGCTTTCTTT	CASSPYGNTEAFF
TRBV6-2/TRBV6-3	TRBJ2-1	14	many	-	TGTGCCAGCAGTTACCCTGGTCCGATCAATGAGCAGTTCTTC	CASSYPGPINEQFF
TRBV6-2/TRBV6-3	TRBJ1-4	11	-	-	TGTGCCAGCACCTACTCACCTTATATGTTTTTT	CASTYSPYMFF
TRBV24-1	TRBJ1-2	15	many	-	TGTGCCACCAGTGATTCCAGGATGCTCAACTATGGCTACACCTTC	CATSDSRMLNYGYTF
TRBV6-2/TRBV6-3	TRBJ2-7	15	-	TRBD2	TGTGCCAGCAGTTACGGGACTAGCACTTCCTACGAGCAGTACTTC	CASSYGTSTSYEQYF
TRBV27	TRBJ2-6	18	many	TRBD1	TGTGCCAGCAGTCTAACCGGGACAGGGGTATCTGGGGCCAACGTCCTGACTTTC	CASSLTGTGVSGANVLTF
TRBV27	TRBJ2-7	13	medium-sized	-	TGTGCCACCCGCCGGGACACCTCCTACGAGCAGTACTTC	CATRRDTSYEQYF
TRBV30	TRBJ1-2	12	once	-	TGTGCCTGGTCCCGGGGCAACTATGGCTACACCTTC	CAWSRGNYGYTF
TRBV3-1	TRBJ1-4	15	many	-	TGTGCCAGCAGCAGGGACGCAGCAACTAATGAAAAACTGTTTTTT	CASSRDAATNEKLFF
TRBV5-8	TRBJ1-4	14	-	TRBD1	TGTGCCAGCAGCTTGTTCGACAGGGCAGGAAAACTGTTTTTT	CASSLFDRAGKLFF
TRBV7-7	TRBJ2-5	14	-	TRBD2	TGTGCCAGCAGTCAAGCGGGAGCGGGGGATACTCAGTACTTC	CASSQAGAGDTQYF
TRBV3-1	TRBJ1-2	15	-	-	TGTGCCAGCAGCTCCCCCGGGGGGGCGGACTATGGCTACACCTTC	CASSSPGGADYGYTF
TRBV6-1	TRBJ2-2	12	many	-	TGTGCCAGCAGATCACAAACCGGGGAGCTGTTTTTT	CASRSQTGELFF
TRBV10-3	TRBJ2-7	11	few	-	TGTGCCACCGGGGCGACCTACGAGCAGTACTTC	CATGATYEQYF
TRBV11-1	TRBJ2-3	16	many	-	TGTGCCAGCAGCTCAGGGGTCACCAAAAGCACAGATACGCAGTATTTT	CASSSGVTKSTDTQYF
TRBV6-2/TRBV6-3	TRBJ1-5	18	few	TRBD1	TGTGCCAGCAGCCACCGGGACAGGGAAATTTATAGCAATCAGCCCCAGCATTTT	CASSHRDREIYSNQPQHF
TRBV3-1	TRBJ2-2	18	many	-	TGTGCCAGCAGTCAAGGGCCAGGATGGGGAGTTAACACCGGGGAGCTGTTTTTT	CASSQGPGWGVNTGELFF
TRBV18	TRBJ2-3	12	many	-	TGTGCCAGCTCACCCACGGAAGATACGCAGTATTTT	CASSPTEDTQYF